This passage covers 21 T cell receptor beta chains from one sample sequenced in a study of CD8 T cells in ankylosing spondylitis. General study results and limits: Characteristic, it appeared, of ankylosing spondylitis blood was a TCR beta motif of roughly 8 highly homologous variants.

Their target antigens are unknown. Each CDR3 protein gets one entry after TCRdb re-called the 5' RACE reads with MiXCR. The sample holds around 770,000 distinct CDR3 sequences; around 20% are singletons and the top ten take around 19%. Sequencing was carried out using blood, either unsorted or a sorted T cell fraction (not recorded which). The receptor source for this set is a male donor with ankylosing spondylitis.

The gene calls are TRBV5-1 and TRBJ1-2; 8 nucleotides match TRBD1. The CDR3 covers 14 residues. V trimming: 5 bases; J trimming: 5 bases; junction bases outside the gene matches: 8. Germline CDR1 SGHRS, CDR2 YFSETQ. The CDR3 sequence: CASRAGTGGYGYTF. The CDR3 DNA reads as TGCGCCAGCAGGGCCGGGACAGGCGGGTATGGCTACACCTTC.

This sequence joins TRBV7-9 and TRBJ1-1; unclear D gene. Trimming left V 7 bases short and J 6 bases short, with 15 bases between. CDR1 is SEHNR and CDR2 is FQNEAQ in the germline V gene (reference sequence). CDR3 length: 13 amino acids. For the CDR3, the DNA is TGTGCCAGCATCCATAGTTCCTTGGCTGAAGCTTTCTTT. Amino acids: CASIHSSLAEAFF. The full variable domain, in which reference TRBV7-9 and TRBJ1-1 provide the parts outside the CDR3, is DTGVSQNPRHKITKRGQNVTFRCDPISEHNRLYWYRQTLGQGPEFLTYFQNEAQLEKSRLLSDRFSAERPKGSFSTLEIQRTEQGDSAMYLCASIHSSLAEAFFGQGTRLTVV.

The V and J genes are TRBV6-5 and TRBJ1-2; 8 nucleotides line up with TRBD1. Germline V CDR1 and CDR2: MNHEY, SVGAGI. V was pared by 0 bases and J by 2 bases, with 2 bases of the junction left unmatched. This CDR3 contains 15 residues. The CDR3 sequence: CASSYSTGANYGYTF. Here the CDR3 DNA reads TGTGCCAGCAGTTACTCGACAGGGGCCAACTATGGCTACACCTTC.

This clonotype was counted between two and nine times. CDR3 protein: CASSLGGGLADTYEQYF. As DNA, the CDR3 is TGCGCCAGCAGCTTGGGTGGCGGACTAGCGGATACCTACGAGCAGTACTTC. V is TRBV5-1 and J is TRBJ2-7, with 10 bases lining up with TRBD2. V lost 0 bases to trimming and J lost 2 bases; unmatched junction nucleotides: 8. Germline CDR1 and CDR2: SGHRS and YFSETQ. This CDR3 region has 17 residues.

The chain combines TRBV2 with TRBJ2-3, with D perhaps matching TRBD1 (7 bases). CDR3 length equals 15 residues. In germline, CDR1 is SNHLY, CDR2 FYNNEI. With 8 bases removed from V and 4 bases from J, the gap between germline ends came to 19 bases. Here the CDR3 reads CASRKDRSGADTQYF. The CDR3 DNA sequence: TGTGCCAGCCGTAAGGACAGGTCGGGGGCAGATACGCAGTATTTT. Variable domain in full (rest from reference TRBV2 and TRBJ2-3): EPEVTQTPSHQVTQMGQEVILRCVPISNHLYFYWYRQILGQKVEFLVSFYNNEISEKSEIFDDQFSVERPDGSNFTLKIRSTKLEDSAMYFCASRKDRSGADTQYFGPGTRLTVL.

This clonotype was observed a few times. J is TRBJ1-1 and V is TRBV15; TRBD1 matches 7 bases. The J segment lost 0 bases and the V segment lost 0 bases, leaving 4 bases of the junction unmatched. CDR1 is LNHNV and CDR2 is YYDKDF in the germline V gene (reference sequence). This CDR3 has 16 residues. The CDR3 region is CATSRDRGQMNTEAFF. The CDR3 nucleotides are TGTGCCACCAGCAGAGATCGGGGACAGATGAACACTGAAGCTTTCTTT.

To note about this clonotype: The conserved phenylalanine or tryptophan normally closing the CDR3 is absent here, so this likely arose from a read error. The limits of the CDR3 on the DNA are not certain, so only TCRdb's listed CDR3 is given. The chain recombines TRBV3-1 with TRBJ2-7; the DNA was not compared with TRBD1, the D call given in the table. From germline, CDR1 is LGHDT and CDR2 YNNKEL (reference sequence). The CDR3 has 9 amino acids, counting both end residues. The CDR3: CASSQDWNR.

V gene TRBV12-3 or TRBV12-4 combines with J gene TRBJ1-5; D is perhaps TRBD1 (5 bases). The CDR3 covers 16 residues. V dropped 0 bases and J dropped 2 bases, with 11 bases sitting between them. The CDR3 region is CASSLAPGRGNQPQHF. Written as DNA, the CDR3 is TGTGCCAGCAGTTTAGCACCGGGACGCGGCAATCAGCCCCAGCATTTT.

V gene TRBV3-1 combines with J gene TRBJ2-1, with D possibly called TRBD1 or TRBD2 (5 bases each). The CDR3 has 14 amino acids. Germline CDR1 reads LGHDT; CDR2 reads YNNKEL (reference sequence). The V and J ends lost 4 bases and 8 bases respectively, with 15 bases between them. The CDR3 here is CASSRPGRLDEQFF. As DNA, the CDR3 is TGTGCCAGCAGCCGCCCGGGACGTCTCGATGAGCAGTTCTTC.

This clonotype was seen a handful of times. The chain joins TRBV20-1 to TRBJ2-1; TRBD1 matches at 9 bases. The CDR3 contains 19 residues. CDR1 is DFQATT, CDR2 SNEGSKA, per germline (reference sequence). Trimming cost V 6 bases and J 0 bases; bases outside gene matches: 18. The CDR3 sequence is CSALVWRDREKSSYNEQFF. In nucleotides, the CDR3 is TGCAGTGCCCTAGTTTGGAGGGACAGGGAAAAAAGCTCCTACAATGAGCAGTTCTTC.

This chain joins TRBV11-2 and TRBJ1-1; D not certain. Trimming removed 0 bases at V and 3 bases at J, with 14 bases between. Germline V gene data show CDR1 as SGHAT and CDR2 as FQNNGV. This CDR3 has 16 residues. The CDR3 is CASSLDRERPYTEAFF. The CDR3 region has the DNA TGTGCCAGCAGCTTAGATCGTGAGAGGCCGTACACTGAAGCTTTCTTT.

The sample holds a few counts of this clonotype. The V gene is TRBV11-1, the J gene TRBJ2-1; TRBD1 is a possible D gene (8 bases). Trimming removed 4 bases at V and 4 bases at J, with 20 bases between. CDR3 size: 17 residues. The germline CDR1 and CDR2 sequences are SGHAT and FQDESV (reference sequence). CDR3 protein: CASSSGRGTGNYNEQFF. DNA of the CDR3: TGTGCCAGCAGCTCAGGGAGGGGGACAGGAAATTACAATGAGCAGTTCTTC. The full variable domain, rest sourced from reference TRBV11-1 and TRBJ2-1, is EAEVAQSPRYKITEKSQAVAFWCDPISGHATLYWYRQILGQGPELLVQFQDESVVDDSQLPKDRFSAERLKGVDSTLKIQPAELGDSAMYLCASSSGRGTGNYNEQFFGPGTRLTVL.

This clonotype showed up many times. The chain employs TRBV29-1 and TRBJ2-5, with TRBD2 identical over 11 bases. The ends lost 3 bases at V and 2 bases at J; junction bases unmatched: 2. The CDR3 extends over 14 amino acids. Germline CDR1 reads SQVTM; CDR2 reads ANQGSEA. The CDR3 sequence: CSVDPSGGQETQYF. In DNA, the CDR3 is TGCAGCGTTGATCCTAGCGGGGGGCAAGAGACCCAGTACTTC.

There are a few counts of this clonotype. The chain carries TRBV7-9 and TRBJ2-1; the D gene is possibly TRBD2 (6 bases). The CDR3 extends over 16 amino acids. Germline CDR1 is SEHNR and CDR2 is FQNEAQ (reference sequence). The V and J ends lost 5 bases and 0 bases respectively, with 14 bases between them. The CDR3 sequence is CASSPGAGSSYNEQFF. The CDR3 nucleotides read TGTGCCAGCAGCCCGGGAGCAGGGAGCTCCTACAATGAGCAGTTCTTC.

The rearrangement links TRBV4-2 to TRBJ1-1, with TRBD1 identical over 9 bases. The CDR3 is 15 amino acids. The germline V gene encodes CDR1 LGHNA and CDR2 YNFKEQ. V gave up 0 bases and J gave up 6 bases; unmatched junction bases: 5. This chain's CDR3 is CASSQDPGQGSEAFF. Here the CDR3 DNA reads TGTGCCAGCAGCCAAGATCCGGGACAGGGCTCTGAAGCTTTCTTT.

This chain links TRBV12-3 or TRBV12-4 with TRBJ2-3; 9 bases agree with TRBD1. J was trimmed by 5 bases and V by 6 bases; bases with no gene match: 6. The CDR3 contains 14 residues. The DNA of the CDR3 is TGTGCCAGCAGGCGACAGGGGGGACGAGATACGCAGTATTTT. Residues: CASRRQGGRDTQYF.

The J gene is TRBJ1-6, the V gene TRBV27; 9 nucleotides align to TRBD1. CDR3 length: 16 amino acids. Germline trimming cut 3 bases from V and 9 bases from J; bases unmatched to any gene: 9. Germline lookup yields CDR1 MNHEY and CDR2 SMNVEV (reference sequence). CDR3 coding DNA: TGTGCCAGCAGTTTGACAGGGGGGCTAATCGGTTCACCCCTCCACTTT. Translated: CASSLTGGLIGSPLHF.

This clonotype was detected only a few times. The chain links TRBV28 to TRBJ2-7; 7 bases line up with TRBD2. The CDR3 totals 15 residues. CDR1 MDHEN and CDR2 SYDVKM come from the germline V gene. The junction had 11 bases not matched to a gene; V was cut back by 6 bases and J by 3 bases. The CDR3 bases are TGTGCCAGCAGCCCCGGGGGAGGGCCTTTCTACGAGCAGTACTTC. It translates to CASSPGGGPFYEQYF.

On this clonotype itself: Given a much more abundant clone one base away, this may be a read error. The chain couples TRBV5-5 to TRBJ1-1; D unresolved. The CDR3 has 14 residues. Looked up from germline, CDR1 is SGHKS and CDR2 is YYEKEE (reference sequence). CDR3 region: CASSFLPGTTEAVF. The CDR3 DNA follows: TGTGCCAGCAGCTTCCTGCCTGGAACCACTGAAGCTGTCTTT.

The gene calls are TRBV5-1 and TRBJ1-1; 10 bases match TRBD1. The trim removed 4 bases at V and 0 bases at J, leaving 6 bases unmatched. This CDR3 comprises 16 residues. Per the germline V gene, CDR1 is SGHRS and CDR2 is YFSETQ. The CDR3 bases are TGCGCCAGCAGCCAGGGACAGGGGAGGATGAACACTGAAGCTTTCTTT. It specifies CASSQGQGRMNTEAFF.

This chain links TRBV6-1 with TRBJ1-1; D is uncertain. V was cut by 6 bases and J by 0 bases, with 14 bases left in between. Germline V gene data show CDR1 as MNHNS and CDR2 as SASEGT. The CDR3 is 15 residues long. CDR3: CASRVLVSLNTEAFF. The CDR3 DNA reads TGTGCCAGCAGAGTTCTAGTTTCGCTGAACACTGAAGCTTTCTTT.